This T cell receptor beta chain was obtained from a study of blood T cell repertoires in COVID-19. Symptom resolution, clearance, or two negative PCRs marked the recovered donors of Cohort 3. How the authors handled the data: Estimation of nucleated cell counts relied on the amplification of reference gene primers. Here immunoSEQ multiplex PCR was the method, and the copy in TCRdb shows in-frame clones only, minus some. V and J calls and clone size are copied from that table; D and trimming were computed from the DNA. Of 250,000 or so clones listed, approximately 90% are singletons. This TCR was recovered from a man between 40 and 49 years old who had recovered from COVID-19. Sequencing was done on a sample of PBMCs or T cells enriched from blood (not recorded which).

CDR3 loop: CASSQVGRGRGANYGYTF. As DNA, the CDR3 is TGCGCCAGCAGCCAAGTGGGCAGGGGGCGCGGAGCTAACTATGGCTACACCTTC. The chain carries TRBV4-1 and TRBJ1-2; 8 bases are shared with TRBD1. Germline assignment: CDR1 MGHRA and CDR2 YSYEKL. This CDR3 is built from 18 residues. Trimming cost V 1 base and J 0 bases; bases outside gene matches: 10.